The TCR beta chain under discussion was sequenced for a study of shared clonotypes between healthy human individuals. The CDR3 consists of 13 residues. The germline V gene has CDR1 SGHRS and CDR2 YFSETQ. Trimming removed 4 bases at V and 8 bases at J, with 13 bases between. Libraries were prepared by immunoSEQ multiplex PCR; TCRdb keeps only in-frame clonotypes and omits some of them. The profile shows about 2.3 million clones, about 92% of them singletons. The TCR sequence derives from a man aged 18-30 years in good health. Some clones in this sample may be carry-over from other donors' samples. The rearrangement joins TRBV5-1 to TRBJ2-4, with D possibly being TRBD1 (6 bases). Sequencing used naive CD4+ T cells from PBMCs. Regarding subset: CD45RA+ positively selected. The CDR3 sequence is CASSLQGPDIQYF. The DNA of the CDR3 is TGCGCCAGCAGCCTTCAGGGGCCCGACATTCAGTACTTC. The whole variable domain, filled in from reference TRBV5-1 and TRBJ2-4, reads KAGVTQTPRYLIKTRGQQVTLSCSPISGHRSVSWYQQTPGQGLQFLFEYFSETQRNKGNFPGRFSGRQFSNSRSEMNVSTLELGDSALYLCASSLQGPDIQYFGAGTRLSVL.